This entry lists 13 T cell receptor beta chains sequenced from one sample in a study of chemoradiotherapy in HPV16-positive cancers. The data were produced by immunoSEQ multiplex PCR, yet TCRdb's version contains in-frame clones alone and is incomplete. In the table there are 3,000 or so clones, around 80% of which are singletons. Sequences were derived from tumor tissue, sampled from a patient who underwent chemoradiotherapy. These receptor sequences come from a human donor with HPV-associated anogenital cancer.

The V and J genes are TRBV11-2 and TRBJ1-2, with no clear D. The CDR3 spans 12 residues. V lost 3 bases and J 6 bases, leaving 8 bases between the germline ends. CDR1 SGHAT and CDR2 FQNNGV come from the germline V gene. The CDR3 here is CASSFGENGYTF. The CDR3 DNA reads TGTGCCAGCAGCTTTGGGGAAAATGGCTACACCTTC.

V gene TRBV5-1 combines with J gene TRBJ1-4; D perhaps matches TRBD1 (5 bases). V dropped 5 bases and J dropped 8 bases, with 16 bases sitting between them. Germline V CDR1 and CDR2: SGHRS, YFSETQ. The CDR3 sequence is 14 residues long. The CDR3 loop is CASRWGPTGEKLFF. The CDR3 nucleotides read TGCGCCAGCAGATGGGGACCTACGGGAGAAAAACTGTTTTTT.

The count of this clone is one. The CDR3 here is CASSSARGGGQGTQYF. As DNA, the CDR3 is TGTGCCAGCAGCTCCGCCAGGGGTGGAGGCCAGGGGACCCAGTACTTC. V and J are TRBV7-9 and TRBJ2-5, with D possibly TRBD1 on 6 matching bases. The CDR3 has 16 residues. Trimming took 4 bases from V and 7 from J, leaving 22 bases between them. Germline-derived CDR1 and CDR2 are SEHNR and FQNEAQ (reference sequence).

The V call is TRBV25-1, the J call TRBJ2-5; 7 bases line up with TRBD1. In germline, CDR1 is MGHDK, CDR2 SYGVNS. This CDR3 contains 15 residues. The trim removed 3 bases at V and 3 bases at J, leaving 7 bases unmatched. The CDR3 reads CASSDGQAAKETQYF. As DNA, the CDR3 is TGTGCCAGCAGTGACGGACAGGCGGCAAAAGAGACCCAGTACTTC.

CDR3 DNA: TGTGCCAGCAGCTTGGATAGGAACATCGGGACCCAGTACTTC. It yields the protein CASSLDRNIGTQYF. The rearrangement links TRBV5-6 to TRBJ2-5, with D hard to call. V was trimmed by 0 bases and J by 7 bases, leaving 13 bases between them. Germline assignment: CDR1 SGHDT and CDR2 YYEEEE. The CDR3 is 14 amino acids.

The chain recombines TRBV7-6 with TRBJ2-1; 16 bases fit TRBD2. Per the germline V gene, CDR1 is SGHVS and CDR2 is FNYEAQ. CDR3 length: 14 amino acids. V dropped 4 bases and J dropped 15; count of bases not matched to a gene: 6. This chain's CDR3 is CASSSGLAGGEMFF. The CDR3 DNA follows: TGTGCCAGCAGCTCGGGACTAGCGGGAGGGGAAATGTTCTTC.

The rearrangement uses TRBV6-5 and TRBJ2-7; TRBD2 matches at 12 bases. Looked up from germline, CDR1 is MNHEY and CDR2 is SVGAGI. CDR3 size: 15 residues. Germline trimming cut 5 bases from V and 8 bases from J; bases unmatched to any gene: 10. The CDR3 loop is CASSPSTSGRVQQYF. In DNA form, the CDR3 reads TGTGCCAGCAGTCCCTCGACTAGCGGGAGAGTACAGCAGTACTTC.

Here the CDR3 reads CASSDGQSNEKLFF. The CDR3 DNA follows: TGTGCCAGCAGTGATGGACAGTCTAATGAAAAACTGTTTTTT. The genes are TRBV2 and TRBJ1-4; tentative D call: TRBD1 (6 bases). V shed 3 bases and J shed 3 bases, with 8 bases lying between them. There are 14 residues in the CDR3. Germline V lookup: CDR1 SNHLY, CDR2 FYNNEI.

The chain combines TRBV5-1 with TRBJ2-7, with D unresolved. This CDR3 region has 14 residues. V dropped 1 base and J dropped 0 bases, with 8 bases sitting between them. The germline V gene has CDR1 SGHRS and CDR2 YFSETQ. The CDR3 coding sequence is TGCGCCAGCAGCTTGACCACAGACTCCTACGAGCAGTACTTC. It encodes CASSLTTDSYEQYF.

V is TRBV14 and J is TRBJ2-7; D gene uncertain. The CDR3 is 11 amino acids. Germline V CDR1 and CDR2: SGHDN, FVKESK. Trimming left V 3 bases short and J 2 bases short, with 2 bases between. The CDR3 is CASSQAYEQYF. DNA of the CDR3: TGTGCCAGCAGCCAGGCCTACGAGCAGTACTTC.

The chain recombines TRBV7-2 with TRBJ2-7; a weak D match, TRBD2 (6 bases). Trimming removed 4 bases at V and 7 bases at J, with 14 bases between. The CDR3 runs 13 residues. The germline CDR1 and CDR2 sequences are SGHTA and FQGNSA. In nucleotides, the CDR3 is TGTGCCAGCAGCTGGGACTTACCCAGGGAGCAGTACTTC. Its protein is CASSWDLPREQYF.

The table lists this clone with a few counts. The chain joins TRBV4-2 to TRBJ2-3; 12 positions match TRBD2. Germline trimming cut 1 base from V and 4 bases from J; bases unmatched to any gene: 0. The CDR3 spans 15 residues. Germline CDR1 LGHNA, CDR2 YNFKEQ. The CDR3 DNA follows: TGTGCCAGCAGCCAAGCTAGCGGGGGGGCAGATACGCAGTATTTT. It specifies CASSQASGGADTQYF.

This chain links TRBV19 with TRBJ2-3; D unclear. Germline lookup yields CDR1 LNHDA and CDR2 SQIVND (reference sequence). The CDR3 contains 11 residues. Trimming cost V 7 bases and J 5 bases, with 7 bases left between them. CDR3 nucleotide sequence: TGTGCCAGTAATGTGGGAGATACGCAGTATTTT. This translates into CASNVGDTQYF.